Below, 18 T cell receptor beta chains from the same sample are listed, as sequenced in a study of blood T cell repertoires in COVID-19. TCRdb's table, derived via immunoSEQ multiplex PCR, lists solely in-frame clones and lacks some. The sample has around 290,000 clones, 88% seen once. Sequencing was carried out using PBMCs or T cells enriched from blood (not recorded which). Source of these receptors: a woman in her fifties or sixties in a cohort exposed to, infected with or recovered from COVID-19 (not recorded which).

The chain carries TRBV9 and TRBJ2-3; a weak D match, TRBD1 (6 bases). V lost 4 bases to trimming and J lost 6 bases, with 12 bases between them. This CDR3 has 13 residues. Germline CDR1 SGDLS, CDR2 YYNGEE. CDR3 bases: TGTGCCAGCAGCATACAGGGTTATGATACGCAGTATTTT. This translates into CASSIQGYDTQYF.

In its sample, this clone was seen once. The rearrangement joins TRBV18 to TRBJ2-3; D might be TRBD1 (6 bases). V lost 4 bases to trimming and J lost 5 bases, with 13 bases between them. The CDR3 extends over 14 amino acids. Germline V gene data show CDR1 as KGHSH and CDR2 as LQKENI. CDR3 bases: TGTGCCAGCTCACTCAACAGGGTGGGAGATACGCAGTATTTT. Protein sequence: CASSLNRVGDTQYF.

The chain links TRBV7-8 to TRBJ1-5; D is uncertain. V dropped 4 bases and J dropped 3 bases, with 10 bases sitting between them. From germline, CDR1 is SGHVS and CDR2 FQNEAQ. This CDR3 region has 14 residues. Here the CDR3 DNA reads TGTGCCAGCAGCTCCGGGTTCCCCAATCAGCCCCAGCATTTT. Amino acid sequence: CASSSGFPNQPQHF.

The J gene is TRBJ1-5, the V gene TRBV18; 8 nucleotides align to TRBD1. The V and J ends lost 0 bases and 0 bases, in that order; junction bases with no gene match: 4. Germline CDR1 is KGHSH and CDR2 is LQKENI. This CDR3 contains 17 residues. As DNA, the CDR3 is TGTGCCAGCTCACCACCCGGGACAGGTTATAGCAATCAGCCCCAGCATTTT. This sequence encodes CASSPPGTGYSNQPQHF.

The chain employs TRBV28 and TRBJ1-2; the D gene is possibly TRBD1 (5 bases). The CDR3 loop spans 12 amino acids. Germline CDR1 reads MDHEN; CDR2 reads SYDVKM. V was clipped by 5 bases and J by 5 bases, with 9 bases between them. CDR3 in amino acids: CASSTGHYGYTF. For the CDR3, the DNA is TGTGCCAGCAGTACTGGACATTATGGCTACACCTTC.

This sequence joins TRBV7-3 and TRBJ2-3, with 10 bases identical to TRBD2. The CDR3 spans 20 residues. Germline V gene sequence: CDR1 SGHTA, CDR2 FQGTGA. The V and J ends lost 5 bases and 6 bases, in that order; junction bases with no gene match: 23. DNA for the CDR3: TGTGCCAGCAGCGCCCGGACTAGCGGTACCGGGTTCTCATTTAGGGATACGCAGTATTTT. This codes for CASSARTSGTGFSFRDTQYF. Full variable domain (outside the CDR3, taken from reference TRBV7-3 and TRBJ2-3): GAGVSQTPSNKVTEKGKYVELRCDPISGHTALYWYRQSLGQGPEFLIYFQGTGAADDSGLPNDRFFAVRPEGSVSTLKIQRTERGDSAVYLCASSARTSGTGFSFRDTQYFGPGTRLTVL.

This clone was observed a single time. The V and J genes are TRBV6-5 and TRBJ2-1; the D gene is possibly TRBD2 (6 bases). CDR1 is MNHEY, CDR2 SVGAGI, per germline. The CDR3 is made up of 15 amino acids. V was shortened by 7 bases and J by 0 bases, with 13 bases between the two germline ends. The chain's CDR3 is CASNQYGSSYNEQFF. DNA of the CDR3: TGTGCCAGCAACCAATACGGGAGCTCCTACAATGAGCAGTTCTTC.

This rearrangement joins TRBV2 to TRBJ1-6; TRBD1 aligns across 7 bases. Germline loops: CDR1 SNHLY, CDR2 FYNNEI. This CDR3 contains 16 residues. The J segment lost 3 bases and the V segment lost 4 bases, leaving 6 bases of the junction unmatched. In DNA form, the CDR3 reads TGTGCCAGCAGTGGGGCAGGGGGACTCTATAATTCACCCCTCCACTTT. Amino acid sequence: CASSGAGGLYNSPLHF.

This clone was seen just once. This chain connects TRBV2 to TRBJ2-7; D may be TRBD1 (5 bases). Trimming removed 7 bases from V and 2 bases from J, with 9 bases in between. This CDR3 region has 12 residues. The V gene's germline CDR1 is SNHLY and CDR2 FYNNEI. The CDR3 DNA reads as TGTGCCAGCATCAGGGCCACCTACGAGCAGTACTTC. Its protein product is CASIRATYEQYF. Full variable domain (remainder filled in from reference TRBV2 and TRBJ2-7): EPEVTQTPSHQVTQMGQEVILRCVPISNHLYFYWYRQILGQKVEFLVSFYNNEISEKSEIFDDQFSVERPDGSNFTLKIRSTKLEDSAMYFCASIRATYEQYFGPGTRLTVT.

This chain joins TRBV24-1 and TRBJ1-3; maybe TRBD1 (5 bases). Germline V CDR1 and CDR2: KGHDR, SFDVKD. The CDR3 has 13 amino acids. The ends were cut back, 6 bases at V and 7 bases at J, with 12 bases in the middle. CDR3: CATSTGFGNTIYF. The CDR3 DNA reads as TGTGCCACCAGTACAGGTTTCGGGAACACCATATATTTT.

The chain is built from TRBV5-1 and TRBJ2-7; TRBD2 agrees at 10 bases. Unmatched junction bases numbered 12, after V lost 0 bases and J lost 3 bases. Per the germline V gene, CDR1 is SGHRS and CDR2 is YFSETQ. This CDR3 comprises 18 residues. DNA of the CDR3: TGCGCCAGCAGCTTGGGGTCTAGCGGGGGTGCCCTCTACTACGAGCAGTACTTC. Translating gives CASSLGSSGGALYYEQYF.

The chain is built from TRBV5-1 and TRBJ1-1; no definite D call. The CDR3 covers 14 residues. Germline values: CDR1 SGHRS, CDR2 YFSETQ. Trimming took off 0 bases at V and 1 base at J, with 7 bases between the two ends. The CDR3 nucleotides are TGCGCCAGCAGCTTGGAAATCAAGAACACTGAAGCTTTCTTT. Its protein product is CASSLEIKNTEAFF.

The rearrangement uses TRBV19 and TRBJ1-5, with 7 bases identical to TRBD1. The CDR3 has 17 amino acids. With 5 bases clipped from V and 0 bases from J, the junction kept 10 bases outside the gene matches. CDR1 and CDR2 (germline): LNHDA, SQIVND (reference sequence). Here the CDR3 DNA reads TGTGCCAGTAGTCCGGGGACAGAGACTTATAGCAATCAGCCCCAGCATTTT. Amino acid sequence: CASSPGTETYSNQPQHF. Using reference TRBV19 and TRBJ1-5 for the parts outside the CDR3, the full variable domain is DGGITQSPKYLFRKEGQNVTLSCEQNLNHDAMYWYRQDPGQGLRLIYYSQIVNDFQKGDIAEGYSVSREKKESFPLTVTSAQKNPTAFYLCASSPGTETYSNQPQHFGDGTRLSIL.

The V gene is TRBV18, the J gene TRBJ2-6; 11 nucleotides agree with TRBD2. The V and J ends lost 3 bases and 1 base, in that order; junction bases with no gene match: 5. This CDR3 spans 18 amino acids. Germline CDR1 and CDR2: KGHSH and LQKENI. Here the CDR3 reads CASSPLAGGGSGANVLTF. In DNA form, the CDR3 reads TGTGCCAGCTCACCTCTAGCGGGAGGAGGGTCTGGGGCCAACGTCCTGACTTTC.

This clone was recorded a few times. This rearrangement joins TRBV7-9 to TRBJ2-1; TRBD2 matches 8 bases. This CDR3 has 14 amino acids. Germline values: CDR1 SEHNR, CDR2 FQNEAQ (reference sequence). After removal of 8 bases from V and 3 bases from J, the junction contained 6 bases not matched to a gene. The CDR3 loop is CASRASGFYNEQFF. The CDR3 DNA sequence: TGTGCCAGCCGGGCTAGCGGGTTCTACAATGAGCAGTTCTTC.

V usage is TRBV18 and J usage is TRBJ2-1, with 13 nucleotides matching TRBD2. J gave up 9 bases and V 3 bases, and 8 bases lay outside the gene matches. In germline, CDR1 is KGHSH, CDR2 LQKENI. There are 16 residues in the CDR3. CDR3 nucleotides: TGTGCCAGCTCACCCCGGACTAGCGGGAGAGTGGGTGAGCAGTTCTTC. Its translation: CASSPRTSGRVGEQFF.

The V gene is TRBV28, the J gene TRBJ1-2; D ambiguous. This CDR3 contains 13 residues. The germline V gene encodes CDR1 MDHEN and CDR2 SYDVKM. V gave up 8 bases and J gave up 4 bases, with 14 bases separating them. The CDR3 here is CASPWEQVYGYTF. The CDR3 DNA sequence: TGTGCCAGCCCCTGGGAGCAAGTCTATGGCTACACCTTC.

This clone was seen once. The V call is TRBV27, the J call TRBJ1-2; a possible D gene is TRBD1 (6 bases). The CDR3 spans 13 residues. CDR1 MNHEY and CDR2 SMNVEV come from the germline V gene (reference sequence). Trimming removed 8 bases from V and 4 bases from J, with 14 bases in between. CDR3 sequence (DNA): TGTGCCAGCCGAGCCGACAGGATCTATGGCTACACCTTC. Its translation: CASRADRIYGYTF.